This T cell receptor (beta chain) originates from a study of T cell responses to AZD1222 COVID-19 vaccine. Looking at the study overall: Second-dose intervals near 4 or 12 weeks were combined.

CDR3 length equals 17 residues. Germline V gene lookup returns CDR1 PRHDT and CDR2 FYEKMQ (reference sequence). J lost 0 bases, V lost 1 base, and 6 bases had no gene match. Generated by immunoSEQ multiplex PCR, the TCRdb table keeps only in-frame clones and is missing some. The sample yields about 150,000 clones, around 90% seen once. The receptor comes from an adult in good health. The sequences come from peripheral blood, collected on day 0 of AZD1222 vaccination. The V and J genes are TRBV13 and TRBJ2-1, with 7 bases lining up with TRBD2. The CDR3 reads CASSLVGEGSSYNEQFF. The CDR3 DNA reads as TGTGCCAGCAGCTTAGTGGGGGAGGGGTCCTCCTACAATGAGCAGTTCTTC.